The 12 T cell receptor beta chains reported below all come from one sample, sequenced in a study of blood T cell repertoires in COVID-19 (dated by TCRdb to 2020 to 2022). Libraries were prepared through the immunoSEQ multiplex PCR assay. The source is immuneACCESS, and TCRdb retained only in-frame sequences with V and J called. Part of the clones is not carried over; for the studies checked, unresolved V genes explain less than half of this, and the remainder is unexplained. The sample table records under 200,000 clones; 86% of these occur just once. The biggest ten clones account for around 6.5% of the sample. The sequenced sample consisted of peripheral blood. These receptors were obtained from a woman aged 80 or older in a cohort sampled during active or convalescent COVID-19.

The CDR3 reads CASSPTGSGSYEQYV. CDR3 nucleotides: TGTGCCAGCAGCCCTACGGGGTCGGGCTCCTACGAGCAGTACGTC. The V and J genes are TRBV11-2 and TRBJ2-7; D is possibly TRBD2 (5 bases). The CDR3 consists of 15 residues. From germline, CDR1 is SGHAT and CDR2 FQNNGV. V lost 5 bases to trimming and J lost 0 bases, with 14 bases between them.

This clone was seen a single time. This chain joins TRBV10-3 and TRBJ2-3; D is perhaps TRBD1 (6 bases). Deletions cut 5 bases from V and 10 bases from J, with 28 bases between. The CDR3 spans 17 residues. Germline V gene data show CDR1 as ENHRY and CDR2 as SYGVKD. CDR3 nucleotides: TGTGCCATCAGTCCATCCAAACCACAGGGAATAATGTGGGCGCAGTATTTT. This encodes CAISPSKPQGIMWAQYF.

The V and J genes are TRBV5-4 and TRBJ2-7; 11 bases fit TRBD2. With V trimmed by 4 bases and J by 4 bases, 4 bases remained unmatched. This CDR3 is 14 amino acids long. Germline CDR1 SGHNT, CDR2 YYREEE (reference sequence). CDR3 loop: CASSLGLAEYEQYV. The CDR3 nucleotides are TGTGCCAGCAGCCTGGGACTAGCGGAATACGAGCAGTACGTC.

The chain uses TRBV15 and TRBJ1-2, with D possibly TRBD1 on 5 matching bases. CDR3 size: 14 residues. Germline loops: CDR1 LNHNV, CDR2 YYDKDF (reference sequence). V lost 0 bases to trimming and J lost 8 bases, with 13 bases between them. The CDR3 sequence: CATSRERGWVGYTF. Here the CDR3 DNA reads TGTGCCACCAGCAGAGAAAGGGGTTGGGTCGGCTACACCTTC.

This clone showed up just once. The gene calls are TRBV24-1 and TRBJ1-5; tentative D call: TRBD1 (6 bases). Germline CDR1 is KGHDR and CDR2 is SFDVKD. This CDR3 is 13 amino acids long. V lost 7 bases, J lost 8 bases, and 14 bases lay in between. This CDR3 is CATSGTRTEPQHF. CDR3 in DNA: TGTGCCACCAGCGGGACACGGACGGAGCCCCAGCATTTT.

This chain uses TRBV28 with TRBJ1-2, with D perhaps TRBD1 (6 bases). Germline V gene sequence: CDR1 MDHEN, CDR2 SYDVKM. V was trimmed by 7 bases and J by 4 bases, leaving 19 bases between them. This CDR3 has 15 amino acids. The CDR3 protein is CASTRPGSRGYGYTF. CDR3 coding DNA: TGTGCCAGCACCCGGCCGGGGTCCAGGGGCTATGGCTACACCTTC.

The chain couples TRBV25-1 to TRBJ1-6, with TRBD1 as a possible D gene (6 bases). Trimming shortened V by 4 bases and J by 9 bases, and 13 bases separated the two germline ends. This CDR3 comprises 14 residues. The V gene's germline CDR1 is MGHDK and CDR2 SYGVNS. The CDR3 nucleotides are TGTGCCAGCAGTGCAACAGGGATCGGTTCACCCCTCCACTTT. It encodes CASSATGIGSPLHF.

This chain connects TRBV11-3 to TRBJ2-5; D possibly corresponds to TRBD2 (5 bases). The germline gives CDR1 SGHNT, CDR2 YENEEA. Trimming left V 5 bases short and J 2 bases short, with 9 bases between. The CDR3 contains 13 residues. The CDR3 DNA reads TGTGCCAGCAGCCGGGGAAGTCAAGAGACCCAGTACTTC. This translates into CASSRGSQETQYF.

The genes are TRBV29-1 and TRBJ1-2; 9 positions agree with TRBD1. The CDR3 has 16 amino acids. Germline assignment: CDR1 SQVTM and CDR2 ANQGSEA. The ends lost 5 bases at V and 5 bases at J; junction bases unmatched: 15. Here the CDR3 reads CSVQRFRDREGYGYTF. The CDR3 nucleotides read TGCAGCGTTCAACGTTTTCGGGACAGGGAAGGATATGGCTACACCTTC.

The V call is TRBV18, the J call TRBJ1-6, with TRBD1 matching 7 bases. CDR3 size: 14 residues. Looked up from germline, CDR1 is KGHSH and CDR2 is LQKENI. V lost 3 bases, J lost 6 bases, and 2 bases stayed unmatched. CDR3 protein: CASSPGTVNSPLHF. DNA for the CDR3: TGTGCCAGCTCACCCGGGACAGTTAATTCACCCCTCCACTTT. Full variable domain (outside the CDR3, taken from reference TRBV18 and TRBJ1-6): NAGVMQNPRHLVRRRGQEARLRCSPMKGHSHVYWYRQLPEEGLKFMVYLQKENIIDESGMPKERFSAEFPKEGPSILRIQQVVRGDSAAYFCASSPGTVNSPLHFGNGTRLTVT.

The chain is built from TRBV19 and TRBJ2-7; the match to TRBD2 covers 8 bases. The CDR3 has 15 residues. V lost 3 bases and J lost 0; bases outside the gene matches: 4. From germline, CDR1 is LNHDA and CDR2 SQIVND (reference sequence). CDR3 amino acids: CASSIGGGGSYEQYV. CDR3 sequence (DNA): TGTGCCAGTAGTATCGGGGGGGGCGGCTCCTACGAGCAGTACGTC.

The V gene is TRBV24-1, the J gene TRBJ2-7; a possible D gene is TRBD1 (6 bases). Between the trimmed V and J ends, which lost 3 bases and 7 bases, there was a span of 15 bases. Germline-derived CDR1 and CDR2 are KGHDR and SFDVKD. There are 14 residues in the CDR3. CDR3 coding DNA: TGTGCCACCAGTGATCCAAACTCAGGGGAGGAGCAGTACTTC. Translated, it gives CATSDPNSGEEQYF.